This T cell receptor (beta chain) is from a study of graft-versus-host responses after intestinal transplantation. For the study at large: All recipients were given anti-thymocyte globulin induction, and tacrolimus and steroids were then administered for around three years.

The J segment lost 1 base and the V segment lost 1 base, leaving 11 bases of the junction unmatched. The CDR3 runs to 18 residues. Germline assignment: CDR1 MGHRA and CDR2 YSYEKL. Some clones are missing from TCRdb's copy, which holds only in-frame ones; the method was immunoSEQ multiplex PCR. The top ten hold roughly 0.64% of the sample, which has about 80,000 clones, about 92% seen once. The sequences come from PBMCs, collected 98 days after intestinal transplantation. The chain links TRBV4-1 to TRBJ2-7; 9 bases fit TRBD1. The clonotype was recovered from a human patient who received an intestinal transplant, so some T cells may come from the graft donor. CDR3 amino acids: CASSQGPPIQGASYEQYF. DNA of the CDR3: TGCGCCAGCAGCCAAGGCCCCCCAATACAGGGGGCATCCTACGAGCAGTACTTC.